The sequence of this T cell receptor (beta chain) was determined in a study of shared clonotypes between healthy human individuals (dated by TCRdb to the early 2020s). Looking at the study overall: The cohort comprised a couple of women and a few men aged 18 to 49 years. Per donor, three plates each were used for CD4 naive and CD4 memory, two for CD8 naive, and one for CD8 memory. The study deeply sequenced blood TCR repertoires of several healthy adults to estimate repertoire size and the extent of clonotype sharing between individuals. Libraries were prepared and TCR repertoires were sequenced by different laboratories using diverse techniques, in order to increase sequencing depth and limit assay-specific biases. Per donor, leukapheresis produced somewhere between about 0.94 and 9.5 billion PBMCs. What the study reported, not specific to this receptor: About 5% of naive CD4, 3% to 4% of naive CD8, approximately 2% of memory CD4, and over 0.35% of memory CD8 clonotypes were shared across four donors. Compared with non-shared clonotypes, the clonotypes found in all four sorted-subset donors had higher generation probabilities. Larger estimated clonotype richness was generally found for naive subsets than for memory subsets. Pairwise subsampling indicated that sequencing depth was expected to affect the degree of clonotype sharing among donors. Sampling was limited to blood, and TCR repertoires in tissue likely differ from TCR repertoires in blood. Incomplete sequencing was indicated by rarefaction of sorted-subset datasets, despite the large sequencing depth. The small number of donors limited the genetic and exposure-history diversity represented.

After removal of 3 bases from V and 4 bases from J, the junction retains 2 bases not matched to a gene. Inclusive of the bounding cysteine and phenylalanine, the CDR3 is 14 residues long. This entry keeps only the CDR3 DNA: 42 bases, framed from base 1. From a lookup of the germline V gene, CDR1 and CDR2 are MNHNS and SASEGT. Donors were healthy HIV-negative adults with no recently reported acute infections or vaccinations. All donors were Caucasian adults living in Nashville, Tennessee, USA. CD4+ T cells were enriched by magnetic negative selection; naive cells were then positively selected on CD45RA, and the negative fraction formed the memory subset. After blood collection by leukapheresis, PBMCs were isolated using Ficoll-Histopaque density gradient centrifugation and then cryopreserved in the vapor phase of liquid nitrogen. Purity and quantity of every magnetically sorted T cell population were checked by analytical flow cytometry. From each sorted fraction, genomic DNA was isolated and quantified by UV absorbance on a Nanodrop 2000c.

Using the deep immunoSEQ assay, multiplex PCR amplified TCR CDR3 regions from genomic DNA. Extracted genomic DNA from each cell subset was spread evenly across all wells of several immunoSEQ 96-well plates, with each plate serving as a replicate. Each replicate PCR for sorted subsets received approximately 200 ng genomic DNA, equal to tens of thousands of T cell genomes. Purified libraries were quantified with a Qubit 3.0 fluorometer, sized on a Bioanalyzer 2100, and re-quantified with the KAPA Library Quantification kit. A separate single-read 150-cycle Illumina NextSeq 550 flow cell was used to sequence each immunoSEQ 96-well plate. In the source study's methods: Because the immunoSEQ output included only junctional sequences and no quality scores, the filtering could not be the same as the filtering used for full-length reads. Sequences were annotated with PyIR, a Python wrapper for IgBLAST v1.9, using IMGT germline references to assign V/J genes and CDR3. Any read was removed if the V/J assignment was weak (E-value above 1e-6), the CDR3 was missing, or the read contained stop codons, out-of-frame junctions, or ambiguous translated residues. V3J clonotypes were defined as sequences sharing an identical inferred V gene, J gene, and CDR3 amino acid sequence. Percentage overlap between repertoires was computed as shared unique clonotypes divided by the size of the smaller repertoire. Repertoire richness was assessed with RTK rarefaction, the Chao1 estimator, and Recon v2.1 estimates of unobserved clonotypes. Generation probabilities were computed with OLGA for all TCRbeta clonotypes obtained by the gDNA method from several donors. TCRdb took this table from immuneACCESS and kept in-frame rearrangements with V and J called. Such tables lack part of the clones; where checked against another copy, unresolved V genes explain under half of the gap, and the rest is unexplained. Clone size and V and J calls were adopted from that table, with D and trimming inferred from the DNA. This sample holds 2 million to 2.5 million clones; 93% were observed only once. The top ten constitute 0.39% of the sample.

Of note for this clone: Its antigen remains undetermined. No qualities accompany the bases; no much larger clone lies one base away.

Sequencing was performed on naive CD4+ T cells from PBMCs. The cell subset or site label here, explained by the study, means: CD45RA+ positively selected. The rearranged chain carries TRBV6-1 and TRBJ2-2, with 7 central nucleotides matching TRBD1. The TCR comes from a man younger than 35 in good health. Some clones in this sample may be carry-over from other donors' samples. The DNA is as follows: TGTGCCAGCAGTGACGGGACAGCCACCGGGGAGCTGTTTTTT. Translated, this gives CASSDGTATGELFF.